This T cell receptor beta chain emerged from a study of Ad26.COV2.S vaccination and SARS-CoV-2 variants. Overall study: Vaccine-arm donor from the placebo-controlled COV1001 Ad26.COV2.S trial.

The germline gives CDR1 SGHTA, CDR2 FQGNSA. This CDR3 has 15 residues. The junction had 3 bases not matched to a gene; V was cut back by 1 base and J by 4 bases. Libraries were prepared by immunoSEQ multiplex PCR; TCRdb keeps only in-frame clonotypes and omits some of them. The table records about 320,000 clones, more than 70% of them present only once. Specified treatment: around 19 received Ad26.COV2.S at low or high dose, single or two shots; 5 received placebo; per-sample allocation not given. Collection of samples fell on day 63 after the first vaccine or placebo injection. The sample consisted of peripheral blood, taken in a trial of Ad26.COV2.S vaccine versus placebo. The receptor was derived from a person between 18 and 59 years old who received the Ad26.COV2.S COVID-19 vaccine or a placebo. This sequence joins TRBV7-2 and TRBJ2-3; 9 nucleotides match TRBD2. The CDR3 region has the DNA TGTGCCAGCAGCTTAGGGGGACTAGCCCCAGATACGCAGTATTTT. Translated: CASSLGGLAPDTQYF.